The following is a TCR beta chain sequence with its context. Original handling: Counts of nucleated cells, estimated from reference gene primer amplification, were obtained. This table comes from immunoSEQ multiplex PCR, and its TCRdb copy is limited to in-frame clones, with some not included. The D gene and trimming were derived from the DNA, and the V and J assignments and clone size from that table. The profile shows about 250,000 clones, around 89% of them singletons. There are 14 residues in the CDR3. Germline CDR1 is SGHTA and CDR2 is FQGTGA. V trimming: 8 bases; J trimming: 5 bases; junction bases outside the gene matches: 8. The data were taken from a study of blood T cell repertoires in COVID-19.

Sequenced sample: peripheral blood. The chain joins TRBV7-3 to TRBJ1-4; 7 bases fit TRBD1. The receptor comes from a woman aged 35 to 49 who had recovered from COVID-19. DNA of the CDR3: TGTGCCAGCCCCAGGACAGGTTTGAATGAAAAACTGTTTTTT. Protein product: CASPRTGLNEKLFF.